This entry is about one T cell receptor (beta chain). This clone occurred a few times. Its antigen target is currently unknown. Base qualities are not at hand, and no much larger clone is one base apart. This specimen belongs to a study of CD8+ T cells in alopecia areata (dated by TCRdb to between 2018 and 2020). Concerning the study at large: The treated patients took part in an open-label pilot trial in which moderate-to-severe alopecia areata was treated with oral tofacitinib at 5 to 10 mg twice daily. Tofacitinib was administered for 6 to 18 months, and 6 months of follow-up off drug were then conducted to assess delayed response and recurrence. In treated patients, disease severity was measured using the SALT score, which gives the percentage of scalp surface area affected. High-throughput TCRbeta sequencing was used to examine T cell clonal expansion in alopecia areata in both the C3H/HeJ mouse model and human patients. In humans, TCRbeta sequencing was performed on scalp tissue and on sorted CD4+ and CD8+ peripheral blood T cells from healthy controls and from patients with patchy or totalis/universalis alopecia areata. Tofacitinib-treated patients had biopsies at baseline and at 4 and 24 weeks of treatment, with a later scalp biopsy in several patients. Scalp clonality was compared across normal scalp (n=4), patchy alopecia areata scalp (n=8), and alopecia totalis/universalis scalp (n=8). RNA was extracted with the PAXgene miRNA kit for fixed scalp, the miRNeasy kit for PBMCs, and the RNeasy kit for mouse skin. TCRbeta CDR3 regions were amplified by immunoSEQ multiplex PCR using 35 Vbeta forward and 13 Jbeta reverse primers.

Library generation was performed with the immunoSEQ multiplex PCR assay. RNA was extracted from all samples and reverse transcribed into cDNA as template for TCR sequencing. First-strand cDNA was synthesized with SuperScript III using a 2:1 mix of oligo-dT and random hexamers. Amplification bias was assessed with a synthetic immune receptor repertoire, and residual bias was removed computationally. Per the original workflow: After raw reads were preprocessed to remove errors, the CDR3 was defined following IMGT conventions as running from the conserved cysteine to phenylalanine. Clonality was computed by normalizing Shannon entropy by log2 of the number of productive unique TCRs and subtracting the result from 1. CD4 or CD8 identity of scalp clones was inferred by cross-referencing scalp TCRbeta sequences with sorted blood CD4 and CD8 repertoires. TCRdb obtained this table from immuneACCESS and retained in-frame rearrangements with V and J assigned. These tables miss some clones; where compared with another copy, unresolved V genes account for less than half of the shortfall, and the remainder is unexplained. The V and J calls and clone size are taken from that table; D and trimming were inferred from the DNA. The sample table contains fewer than 100,000 clones; only one count was recorded for more than 65% of them. Together, the top ten hold 17% of the sample.

Trimming accounts for 8 bases at V and 3 bases at J, while the number of junction bases matched to no gene is 3. For CDR1 and CDR2, the germline V gene (reference sequence) lists GTSNPN and SVGIG. The CDR3 holds 12 amino acids from the cysteine to the phenylalanine. The sequence is cut down to CDR3 DNA, 36 bases in frame from base 1. Beyond this particular receptor, the publication reports: TCR sequences shared between patients were less clear than in mice, possibly partly because of HLA diversity in the patient population. Compared with normal scalp, lesional scalp had higher clonality and more expanded CD8+ clones, particularly in alopecia totalis/universalis, a pattern that suggests antigenic drive. Tofacitinib significantly lowered scalp clonality and the number of expanded CD8+ clones among the top 100 scalp clones. During tofacitinib treatment, many expanded lesional clones stuck around in both scalp and blood, and this persistence may partly explain why relapse happens after treatment is stopped. Scalp TCR repertoire analysis is complicated because resident alphabeta T cells in normal human skin are also sequenced, whereas mouse skin is dominated by gammadelta T cells. Because the treated cohort was small and had just a single nonresponder, larger studies are needed to establish links between baseline CD8+ expansion and response.

Read against the paper, the sample's treatment or condition label means: oral pan-JAK inhibitor, 5-10 mg twice daily. Lesional scalp punch biopsies and peripheral blood were obtained from alopecia areata patients. PBMCs were separated by density centrifugation and stained for CD3, CD4 and CD8, after which CD4+ and CD8+ T cells were sorted on a FACSAria. The starting material was CD8+ T cells sorted from blood, obtained between weeks 43 and 45, from a patient treated with tofacitinib. The rearranged chain carries TRBV30 and TRBJ2-7, with TRBD1 identical over 11 junction bases. The sequence was collected from a human donor with alopecia areata. The CDR3 protein sequence reads: CATGQGGYEQYF. The DNA sequence reads TGTGCCACGGGACAGGGGGGCTACGAGCAGTACTTC.